Listed below are T cell receptor beta chains from one sample, sequenced in a study of shared clonotypes between healthy human individuals. Clones were read by immunoSEQ multiplex PCR, and TCRdb kept only the in-frame ones, dropping some. Among 2,500,000 or so clones listed, 93% were seen once. Sequencing was performed on naive CD4+ T cells from PBMCs. These receptors were collected from a man younger than 35 in good health. Some clones in this sample may be carry-over from other donors' samples. Both conserved end residues are part of each CDR3. The D gene is left open where the match is weak. Size is omitted from some rows. Given values are once, few, many or a class for expanded clones.

size: NA; V: TRBV9; J: TRBJ2-1; D: TRBD1; CDR3: CASSPRDRNEQFF; DNA: TGTGCCAGCAGCCCACGGGACAGGAATGAGCAGTTCTTC
size: NA; V: TRBV30; J: TRBJ2-7; D: NA; CDR3: CAWSVNGSSYEQYF; DNA: TGTGCCTGGAGCGTTAACGGGAGCTCCTACGAGCAGTACTTC
size: NA; V: TRBV19; J: TRBJ1-5; D: TRBD1; CDR3: CASSIGTGGNQPQHF; DNA: TGTGCCAGTAGTATAGGAACAGGGGGCAATCAGCCCCAGCATTTT
size: NA; V: TRBV30; J: TRBJ2-3; D: NA; CDR3: CAWSVDLAGPDTQYF; DNA: TGTGCCTGGAGTGTAGATCTAGCAGGCCCAGATACGCAGTATTTT
size: NA; V: TRBV7-8; J: TRBJ2-5; D: TRBD1; CDR3: CASSRGQGLAQYF; DNA: TGTGCCAGCAGCAGGGGACAGGGGTTGGCCCAGTACTTC
size: NA; V: TRBV28; J: TRBJ2-2; D: NA; CDR3: CASSSHLPTGELFF; DNA: TGTGCCAGCAGTTCACACCTACCCACCGGGGAGCTGTTTTTT
size: NA; V: TRBV7-3; J: TRBJ1-1; D: TRBD1; CDR3: CASSSTGMNTEAFF; DNA: TGTGCCAGCAGCTCGACAGGGATGAACACTGAAGCTTTCTTT
size: NA; V: TRBV5-1; J: TRBJ2-2; D: TRBD2; CDR3: CASKFREGLNTGELFF; DNA: TGCGCCAGCAAATTTAGGGAGGGGCTCAACACCGGGGAGCTGTTTTTT
size: NA; V: TRBV7-9; J: TRBJ1-1; D: TRBD1; CDR3: CASSLGTGLNTEAFF; DNA: TGTGCCAGCAGCTTAGGGACAGGACTGAACACTGAAGCTTTCTTT
size: NA; V: TRBV7-9; J: TRBJ2-1; D: TRBD1; CDR3: CASSLGQGTILHEQFF; DNA: TGTGCCAGCAGCTTGGGACAGGGCACCATATTACATGAGCAGTTCTTC
size: NA; V: TRBV11-2; J: TRBJ2-7; D: TRBD1; CDR3: CASSDYRGHDEQYF; DNA: TGTGCCAGCAGCGATTACAGGGGGCACGACGAGCAGTACTTC
size: once; V: TRBV6-1; J: TRBJ2-6; D: NA; CDR3: CARGDSGANVLTF; DNA: TGTGCCAGGGGGGATTCTGGGGCCAACGTCCTGACTTTC
size: once; V: TRBV28; J: TRBJ1-2; D: TRBD1; CDR3: CASTSGGQGYGYTF; DNA: TGTGCCAGCACCTCCGGGGGACAGGGGTATGGCTACACCTTC
size: NA; V: TRBV10-3; J: TRBJ1-5; D: NA; CDR3: CAISESFGQPVNQPQHF; DNA: TGTGCCATCAGTGAGTCTTTCGGCCAGCCAGTCAATCAGCCCCAGCATTTT
size: NA; V: TRBV19; J: TRBJ2-3; D: NA; CDR3: CASSASSGVGGCTQYF; DNA: TGTGCCAGTAGTGCCTCCTCAGGGGTTGGGGGTTGTACGCAGTATTTT
size: NA; V: TRBV7-9; J: TRBJ1-1; D: NA; CDR3: CASSLSSAENTEAFF; DNA: TGTGCCAGCAGCTTATCGAGTGCAGAGAACACTGAAGCTTTCTTT
size: NA; V: TRBV18; J: TRBJ1-2; D: NA; CDR3: CASSPPAGNYGYTF; DNA: TGTGCCAGCTCACCACCGGCAGGAAACTATGGCTACACCTTC
size: NA; V: TRBV28; J: TRBJ2-3; D: TRBD2; CDR3: CASRRLAGPLSTDTQYF; DNA: TGTGCCAGCAGGCGACTAGCGGGACCCCTTAGCACAGATACGCAGTATTTT
size: few; V: TRBV7-3; J: TRBJ2-1; D: NA; CDR3: CASSTNRLGGEQFF; DNA: TGTGCCAGCAGCACTAACCGGTTGGGCGGTGAGCAGTTCTTC
size: NA; V: TRBV6-5; J: TRBJ1-1; D: NA; CDR3: CASSYETNTEAFF; DNA: TGTGCCAGCAGTTACGAGACTAACACTGAAGCTTTCTTT
size: once; V: TRBV6-5; J: TRBJ2-5; D: NA; CDR3: CASSYPRTAGGETQYF; DNA: TGTGCCAGCAGTTACCCGCGGACGGCGGGTGGGGAGACCCAGTACTTC
size: NA; V: TRBV5-4; J: TRBJ2-7; D: TRBD1; CDR3: CASSTTGTGNEQYF; DNA: TGTGCCAGCAGCACTACCGGGACAGGGAACGAGCAGTACTTC
size: NA; V: TRBV7-9; J: TRBJ1-1; D: NA; CDR3: CASSSQLNTEAFF; DNA: TGTGCCAGCAGCTCACAATTGAACACTGAAGCTTTCTTT
size: NA; V: TRBV20-1; J: TRBJ2-5; D: NA; CDR3: CSAPMAETQYF; DNA: TGCAGTGCCCCCATGGCAGAGACCCAGTACTTC
size: NA; V: TRBV7-6; J: TRBJ2-1; D: TRBD2; CDR3: CASSSIPGLAGAKGSYNEQFF; DNA: TGTGCCAGCAGCTCTATCCCGGGACTAGCGGGGGCCAAAGGCTCCTACAATGAGCAGTTCTTC
size: once; V: TRBV30; J: TRBJ1-2; D: NA; CDR3: CAWSVHRLGGYTF; DNA: TGTGCCTGGAGTGTACACAGGCTCGGGGGCTACACCTTC
size: NA; V: TRBV2; J: TRBJ2-7; D: TRBD1; CDR3: CASSRSGTGYSYEQYF; DNA: TGTGCCAGCAGTCGATCCGGGACAGGGTACTCCTACGAGCAGTACTTC
size: NA; V: TRBV28; J: TRBJ2-1; D: TRBD2; CDR3: CASSSHSGTRRNEQFF; DNA: TGTGCCAGCAGCTCCCACAGCGGGACGAGGAGGAATGAGCAGTTCTTC
size: NA; V: TRBV4-1; J: TRBJ2-1; D: TRBD2; CDR3: CASSSPGKRGFSNEQFF; DNA: TGCGCCAGCAGCTCGCCAGGCAAGCGGGGTTTCTCCAATGAGCAGTTCTTC
size: NA; V: TRBV9; J: TRBJ2-3; D: TRBD2; CDR3: CASSVPSSYSSGNLADTQYF; DNA: TGTGCCAGCAGCGTCCCCTCTTCGTATTCTAGCGGGAATTTGGCAGATACGCAGTATTTT
size: once; V: TRBV19; J: TRBJ2-1; D: NA; CDR3: CASSPGANEQFF; DNA: TGTGCCAGTAGTCCCGGGGCCAATGAGCAGTTCTTC
size: NA; V: TRBV11-3; J: TRBJ2-2; D: NA; CDR3: CASSSVLSTGELFF; DNA: TGTGCCAGCAGTAGCGTGTTATCCACCGGGGAGCTGTTTTTT
size: NA; V: TRBV4-3; J: TRBJ2-2; D: NA; CDR3: CASSQVTWYGSGELFF; DNA: TGCGCCAGCAGCCAAGTCACTTGGTATGGCTCCGGGGAGCTGTTTTTT
size: NA; V: TRBV9; J: TRBJ2-3; D: TRBD1; CDR3: CASSVTGETDTQYF; DNA: TGTGCCAGCAGCGTAACAGGGGAAACAGATACGCAGTATTTT
size: NA; V: TRBV5-1; J: TRBJ1-2; D: NA; CDR3: CASSLQPADYGYTF; DNA: TGCGCCAGCAGCTTGCAACCCGCCGACTATGGCTACACCTTC
size: NA; V: TRBV19; J: TRBJ1-1; D: NA; CDR3: CASSPKGRGMNTEAFF; DNA: TGTGCCAGTAGTCCCAAAGGGAGGGGGATGAACACTGAAGCTTTCTTT
size: NA; V: TRBV6-5; J: TRBJ2-7; D: NA; CDR3: CASSLGRTAGSYEQYF; DNA: TGTGCCAGCAGTTTAGGACGGACCGCGGGGTCCTACGAGCAGTACTTC
size: once; V: TRBV30; J: TRBJ1-5; D: TRBD1; CDR3: CAWSLFGTGNQPQHF; DNA: TGTGCCTGGAGTCTTTTTGGGACAGGCAATCAGCCCCAGCATTTT